The next 2 T cell receptor beta chains were all read from a single sample in a study of CXCR3-negative and CXCR3-positive naive CD8 T cells. Points from the study as a whole: The study found more hydrophobic TRB CDR3s in CXCR3-positive naive cells than in CXCR3-negative naive cells.

TRB cDNA libraries were made by UMI-labeled 5' RACE. From the 5' RACE reads, TCRdb lists one entry per CDR3 protein and no DNA. The sample has around 160,000 distinct CDR3 sequences; the top ten hold under 0.35%. Antigens of these TCRs are unknown. The sample taken for sequencing was naive CXCR3+ CD8+ T cells from blood. Subset indicated: CD45RO-CCR7+CD27+CD95- naive CD8+ T cells expressing CXCR3 (TNR3+). These receptors originate from a human donor in good health. Some clones in this sample may be carry-over from other donors' samples.

This chain connects TRBV20-1 to TRBJ1-2; there is no DNA to check the TCRdb D call of TRBD1. Per the germline V gene, CDR1 is DFQATT and CDR2 is SNEGSKA (reference sequence). The CDR3 consists of 14 residues. Here the CDR3 reads CSAGWDRLNYGYTF.

The chain couples TRBV6-2 or TRBV6-3 to TRBJ2-1. This CDR3 contains 11 residues. Per germline, CDR1 MNHEY and CDR2 SVGEGT. CDR3 residues: CASSYLDEQFF.